The clone carrying this T cell receptor beta chain was seen only once. The data were taken from a study of blood T cell repertoires in COVID-19. About the research overall: Some COVID-19 samples were acute and others convalescent; all came from the United States, Italy and Spain. Sources were T cells, B-cell-depleted T cells, or PBMCs; the material itself was cDNA or gDNA.

Source study methods: Estimation of nucleated cell counts relied on the amplification of reference gene primers. Repertoires were generated with immunoSEQ multiplex PCR, while TCRdb's copy carries only in-frame clones and drops some. The D gene and trimming were derived from the DNA, and the V and J assignments and clone size from that table. The sample lists 250,000 or so clones; less than 90% were seen once. The receptor comes from a man aged 55 to 69 with acute or convalescent COVID-19. Sequenced material: peripheral blood.

This CDR3 is CASSPLGKGENEKLFF. The CDR3 nucleotides are TGTGCCAGCAGCCCCCTAGGGAAGGGAGAAAATGAAAAACTGTTTTTT. This chain uses TRBV6-6 with TRBJ1-4; D remains unclear. V lost 6 bases to trimming and J lost 5 bases, with 19 bases between them. The CDR3 is 16 residues long. Germline values: CDR1 MNHNY, CDR2 SVGAGI (reference sequence).